The TCR beta chain described here comes from a study of T cells after yellow fever vaccination (dated by TCRdb to between 2018 and 2020). As for the study more broadly: The SMART-Seq v4 Ultra Low Input RNA kit was used to prepare libraries from fractions with low cell numbers. Two healthy male donors, one aged 18 to 29 and one aged 30 to 40 years, made up the cohort. Bulk TCR alpha and beta repertoires were sequenced longitudinally to track T-cell clones before and after primary and booster YFV17D yellow fever vaccination. Bulk PBMC replicates and cell subsets were isolated from blood drawn at multiple timepoints before and after both primary and secondary immunization. Broad study findings and their caveats: Computational filtering was required because FACS-sorted repertoires could contain abundant contaminating clonotypes from the bulk population. A small share of clonotypes was detected in both CD4 and CD8 compartments, with the overlap likely arising from convergent recombination. Most clones expanded after primary vaccination were re-detected after the booster (around 96% of CD4 and roughly 87% of CD8), suggesting broad memory maintenance. Because the study included only a couple of donors, the extent to which the findings can be generalized is limited. Compared with the primary T-cell response, the secondary T-cell response was faster but weaker, reaching its peak on day 5 rather than on day 15.

V is trimmed back by 6 bases and J by 4 bases, and the junction contains 8 bases that no gene match accounts for. From cysteine to phenylalanine, the CDR3 is 14 amino acids long. Only CDR3 DNA remains: 42 bases, in frame from the first base. The germline V gene (reference sequence) yields MNHEY for CDR1 and SMNVEV for CDR2. Synthesis of TCR cDNA relied on 5'RACE template switching, a step that introduced a universal primer site along with unique molecular identifiers. Priming for cDNA synthesis came from both the TCR alpha and TCR beta constant segments. Libraries were amplified in two PCR steps, with sample barcodes and sequencing adapters added in the second step. Sequencing of the libraries was done on either Illumina HiSeq 2500 (2x100 bp) or NovaSeq (2x150 bp). As for the authors' bioinformatics: Reads were demultiplexed and collapsed into UMI consensus sequences with MIGEC, and V(D)J alignment was performed with MiXCR. Vaccine-responding clonotypes were identified with edgeR using replicate PBMC samples, with FDR below 0.01 and a log2 fold change above 5 up to day 15 being required. Bulk clonotypes were assigned CD4 or CD8 identity according to which sequenced CD4 or CD8 repertoire held them at higher abundance. TCRdb's own reprocessing of the public reads used fastp at Q25 and MiXCR and kept productive beta chains. Each entry merges the rows of one CDR3 protein and shows their most common DNA and genes. Clone size and V and J calls follow TCRdb, not the original study. The sample has hundreds of thousands of distinct CDR3 sequences on record, less than 20% of them singletons. The ten largest clones represent 15% to 20% of the sample.

Concerning this clonotype itself: The specificity of this receptor is unknown. Base qualities are not recorded, but no much larger clone differs from it by a single base.

According to the study, the label for this sample's treatment or condition signals: live attenuated yellow fever vaccine strain. At each blood-draw timepoint, two biological replicates of bulk PBMCs were obtained. A standard Ficoll-Paque protocol was used to isolate PBMCs from peripheral blood. TriZol was used to extract RNA from bulk PBMCs, from CD4 and CD8 fractions, and from dextramer-positive and dextramer-negative fractions. This specimen consisted of PBMCs, obtained less than 6 days after the first yellow fever vaccination. This sequence uses TRBV27 and TRBJ2-5, with 7 bases in between that match TRBD2. This TCR came from a man between 18 and 29 years old who received the YFV17D yellow fever vaccine. The CDR3 amino acid sequence is: CASSPGLPGETQYF. The DNA is TGTGCCAGCAGCCCGGGACTACCGGGAGAGACCCAGTACTTC.